Here is one T cell receptor beta chain with its context. The V gene lost 3 bases and the J gene lost 6 bases, with 3 bases spanning the gap. The CDR3 spans 11 residues. The germline gives CDR1 SGHTA, CDR2 FQGNSA. The sample originates from a study of OX40 agonist ivuxolimab in advanced cancers. Study in general: An agonistic human IgG2 monoclonal antibody against OX40 (CD134) was given. Hepatocellular carcinoma, melanoma, renal cell or head and neck cancer occurred in dose-escalation patients.

Repertoires were generated with immunoSEQ multiplex PCR, while TCRdb's copy carries only in-frame clones and drops some. The sample holds about 48,000 clones, about 90% seen once. The rearrangement links TRBV7-2 to TRBJ2-4; no firm D call. Material: CD4+ or CD8+ T cells sorted from blood, obtained in a trial of the OX40 agonist ivuxolimab. The TCR originated in an adult with an advanced solid tumor such as melanoma, head and neck, liver or kidney cancer. The CDR3 DNA is TGTGCCAGCAGCTTGGTAAACATTCAGTACTTC. Translation gives CASSLVNIQYF.